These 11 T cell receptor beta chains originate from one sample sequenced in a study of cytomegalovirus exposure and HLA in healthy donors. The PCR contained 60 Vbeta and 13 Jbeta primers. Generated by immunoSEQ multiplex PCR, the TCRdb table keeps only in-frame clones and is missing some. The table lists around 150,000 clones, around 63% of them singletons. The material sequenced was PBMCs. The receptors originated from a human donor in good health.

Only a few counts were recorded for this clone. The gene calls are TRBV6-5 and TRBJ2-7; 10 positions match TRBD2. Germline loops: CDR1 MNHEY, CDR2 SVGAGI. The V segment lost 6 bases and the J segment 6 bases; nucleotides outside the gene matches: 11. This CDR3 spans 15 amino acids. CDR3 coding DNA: TGTGCCAGCAGACCTAGCGGGAGCCCCGGGGTCGAGCAGTACTTC. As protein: CASRPSGSPGVEQYF.

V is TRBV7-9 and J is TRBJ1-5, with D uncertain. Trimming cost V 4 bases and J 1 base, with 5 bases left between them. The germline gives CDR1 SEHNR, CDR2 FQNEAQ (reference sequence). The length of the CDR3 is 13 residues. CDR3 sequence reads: CASSSGSNQPQHF. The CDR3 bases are TGTGCCAGCAGCTCTGGCAGCAATCAGCCCCAGCATTTT.

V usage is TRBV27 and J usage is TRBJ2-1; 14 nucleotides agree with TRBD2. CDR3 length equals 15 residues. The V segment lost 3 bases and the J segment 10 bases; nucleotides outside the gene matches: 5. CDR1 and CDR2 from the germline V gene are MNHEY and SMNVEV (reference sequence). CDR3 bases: TGTGCCAGCAGTTTCGGACTAGCGGGAGGCCGCGAGCAGTTCTTC. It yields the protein CASSFGLAGGREQFF.

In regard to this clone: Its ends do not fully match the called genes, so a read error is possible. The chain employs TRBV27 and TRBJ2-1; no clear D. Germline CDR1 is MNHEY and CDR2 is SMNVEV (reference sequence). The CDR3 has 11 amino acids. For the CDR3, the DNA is TGTGTCAGCGAATACGCGAATGAGCAGTTCTTC. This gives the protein CVSEYANEQFF.

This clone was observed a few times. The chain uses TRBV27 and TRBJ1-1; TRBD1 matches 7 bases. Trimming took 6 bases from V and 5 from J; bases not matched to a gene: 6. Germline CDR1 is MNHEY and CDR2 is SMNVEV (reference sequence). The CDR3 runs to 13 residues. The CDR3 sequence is CASSSRQGTEAFF. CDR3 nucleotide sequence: TGTGCCAGCAGCTCCCGACAGGGTACTGAAGCTTTCTTT.

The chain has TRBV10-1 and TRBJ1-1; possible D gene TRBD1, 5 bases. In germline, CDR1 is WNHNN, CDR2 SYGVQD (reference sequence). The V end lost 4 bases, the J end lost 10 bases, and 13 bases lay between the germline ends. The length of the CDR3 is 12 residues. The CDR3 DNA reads TGCGCCAGCAGTGGTCTCCAGGGACTAGCTTTCTTT. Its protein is CASSGLQGLAFF.

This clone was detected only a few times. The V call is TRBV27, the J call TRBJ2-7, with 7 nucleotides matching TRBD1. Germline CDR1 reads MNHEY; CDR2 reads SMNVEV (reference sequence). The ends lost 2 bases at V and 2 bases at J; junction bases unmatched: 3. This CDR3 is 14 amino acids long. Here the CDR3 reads CASSLGTGAYEQYF. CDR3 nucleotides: TGTGCCAGCAGTTTAGGCACAGGGGCCTACGAGCAGTACTTC.

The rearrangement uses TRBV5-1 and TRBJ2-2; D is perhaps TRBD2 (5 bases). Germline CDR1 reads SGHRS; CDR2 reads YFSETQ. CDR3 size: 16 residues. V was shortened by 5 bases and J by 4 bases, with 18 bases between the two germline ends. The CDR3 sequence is CASSKGAGETTGELFF. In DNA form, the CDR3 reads TGCGCCAGCAGTAAAGGCGCCGGGGAAACCACCGGGGAGCTGTTTTTT. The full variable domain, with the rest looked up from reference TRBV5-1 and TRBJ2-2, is KAGVTQTPRYLIKTRGQQVTLSCSPISGHRSVSWYQQTPGQGLQFLFEYFSETQRNKGNFPGRFSGRQFSNSRSEMNVSTLELGDSALYLCASSKGAGETTGELFFGEGSRLTVL.

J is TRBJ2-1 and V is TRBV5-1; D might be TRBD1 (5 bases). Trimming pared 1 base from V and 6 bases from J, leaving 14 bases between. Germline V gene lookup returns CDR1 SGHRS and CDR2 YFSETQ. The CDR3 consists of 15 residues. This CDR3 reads CASSLPQSGPNEQFF. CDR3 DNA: TGCGCCAGCAGCTTGCCACAATCAGGGCCCAATGAGCAGTTCTTC.

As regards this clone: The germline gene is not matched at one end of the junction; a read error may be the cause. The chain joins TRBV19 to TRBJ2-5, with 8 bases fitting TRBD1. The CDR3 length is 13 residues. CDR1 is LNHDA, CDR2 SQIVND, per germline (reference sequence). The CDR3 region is CASSGDRQETQHF. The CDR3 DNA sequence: TGTGCCAGTAGCGGGGACAGGCAAGAGACCCAGCACTTC.

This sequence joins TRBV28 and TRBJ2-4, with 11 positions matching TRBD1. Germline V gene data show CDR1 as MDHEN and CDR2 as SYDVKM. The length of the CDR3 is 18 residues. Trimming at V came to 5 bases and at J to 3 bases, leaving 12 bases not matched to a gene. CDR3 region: CASSGGTGGSPIKNIQYF. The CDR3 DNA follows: TGTGCCAGCAGTGGGGGGACAGGGGGATCTCCGATCAAAAACATTCAGTACTTC.